This T cell receptor beta chain appears in the sequencing data of a study of control samples from healthy donors and cancer patients. The repertoire was sequenced with immunoSEQ multiplex PCR; TCRdb's copy has only in-frame clones and lacks some. The profile shows more than 100,000 clones, approximately 89% of them singletons. Germline-derived CDR1 and CDR2 are SGDLS and YYNGEE. The CDR3 sequence is 18 residues long. Deletions cut 3 bases from V and 0 bases from J, with 16 bases between. This clone showed up just a few times. The J gene is TRBJ2-6, the V gene TRBV9, with D possibly called TRBD1 or TRBD2 (6 bases each). Input material: blood. The clonotype was recovered from a man between 40 and 49 years old in good health. CDR3 protein: CASSAVEGGFSGANVLTF. The CDR3 DNA reads TGTGCCAGCAGCGCGGTAGAGGGGGGCTTCTCTGGGGCCAACGTCCTGACTTTC.